This T cell receptor (beta chain) was found in a study of read filtering for tumor transcriptome and immune sequencing. Whole-study context: IR-seq gave about 3.5 to 10.27 million TCR reads per sample; RNA-seq gave about 80 to 1,300. Study results and limitations: Correlation between methods rose after single-read clonotypes were removed. This fraction held mixed bone marrow immune cells after CD138-negative sorting.

V lost 0 bases and J 0 bases, leaving 7 bases between the germline ends. The CDR3 has 15 residues. Germline values: CDR1 SGHNT, CDR2 YYREEE (reference sequence). A word on this clonotype: Its matching antigen is unknown. This may stem from a read error, because a much larger clone lies one nucleotide away.

The library was built from about 400 ng RNA with molecular barcoded adaptors for alpha/delta and beta/gamma chains. TCRdb redid the calling of the reads with MiXCR, one entry per CDR3 protein. The sample lists about 24,000 distinct CDR3 sequences, 20% to 25% occurring once. This TCR was sampled from a donor aged 40 or over with multiple myeloma. What was sequenced was a population of CD138-negative cells sorted from bone marrow. This rearrangement joins TRBV5-4 to TRBJ2-1, with TRBD2 as a possible D gene (5 bases). CDR3 in amino acids: CASSLGAGSYNEQFF. CDR3 DNA: TGTGCCAGCAGCTTGGGTGCGGGCTCCTACAATGAGCAGTTCTTC.